The 9 T cell receptor beta chains given below trace back to one sample, sequenced in a study of blood T cell repertoires in COVID-19. The protocol was immunoSEQ multiplex PCR, while the TCRdb copy is restricted to in-frame clones and leaves out a portion. The table includes tens of thousands of clones, about nine tenths detected once. Material: peripheral blood. The receptors here all came from a man between 60 and 75 years old with COVID-19, enrolled during active disease.

The chain is built from TRBV10-2 and TRBJ1-4; TRBD1 aligns across 9 bases. The germline gives CDR1 WSHSY, CDR2 SAAADI. Losses at the gene ends were 7 bases for V and 7 bases for J; bases not matched to a gene: 10. The CDR3 contains 15 residues. CDR3 in DNA: TGCGCCAGCACCCCCTGGGGGACAGGGAGTGAAAAACTGTTTTTT. Translation gives CASTPWGTGSEKLFF.

The CDR3 is CASRPTGLSNQPQHF. In nucleotides, the CDR3 is TGTGCCAGCAGACCGACAGGTTTAAGCAATCAGCCCCAGCATTTT. The J gene is TRBJ1-5, the V gene TRBV27; D perhaps matches TRBD1 (6 bases). V lost 6 bases to trimming and J lost 1 base, with 13 bases between them. CDR3 length: 15 residues. Germline CDR1 is MNHEY and CDR2 is SMNVEV (reference sequence).

The chain couples TRBV29-1 to TRBJ1-2; TRBD1 aligns across 8 bases. Germline lookup yields CDR1 SQVTM and CDR2 ANQGSEA. V was clipped by 3 bases and J by 8 bases; unmatched bases: 5. There are 12 residues in the CDR3. For the CDR3, the DNA is TGCAGCGTTGAGCAGGGGGCACGGGGCTACACCTTC. Translated, it gives CSVEQGARGYTF.

The chain recombines TRBV9 with TRBJ1-2, with TRBD1 matching 8 bases. This CDR3 has 15 residues. Per germline, CDR1 SGDLS and CDR2 YYNGEE. Unmatched junction bases numbered 13, after V lost 3 bases and J lost 9 bases. Here the CDR3 reads CASSEAGTGVNSYTF. The CDR3 coding sequence is TGTGCCAGCAGCGAAGCCGGGACAGGAGTAAATAGCTACACCTTC.

The rearrangement uses TRBV24-1 and TRBJ2-7; 8 bases fit TRBD2. The V and J ends lost 5 bases and 1 base, in that order; junction bases with no gene match: 0. CDR3 length: 13 residues. Germline assignment: CDR1 KGHDR and CDR2 SFDVKD. CDR3 sequence reads: CATSVAGSYEQYF. The CDR3 DNA reads as TGTGCCACCAGTGTAGCGGGGTCCTACGAGCAGTACTTC.

The genes are TRBV12-5 and TRBJ1-5; TRBD1 aligns across 8 bases. Per the germline V gene, CDR1 is LGHNT and CDR2 is FRNRAP. This CDR3 has 18 residues. The junction had 12 bases not matched to a gene; V was cut back by 2 bases and J by 3 bases. The CDR3 DNA is TGTGCTAGTGGTTTGTTCCTAGTAACAGGGGGTCCCAATCAGCCCCAGCATTTT. Its translation is CASGLFLVTGGPNQPQHF.

This clone was counted ten times or more. One junction end disagrees with the germline gene, perhaps due to a read error. V and J are TRBV12-3 or TRBV12-4 and TRBJ2-3; TRBD1 is a possible D gene (5 bases). This CDR3 is built from 9 residues. Written as DNA, the CDR3 is TGTGCCACGCAGGGTGGCAGCAAATTT. Protein sequence: CATQGGSKF.

This clone was observed a single time. The chain carries TRBV18 and TRBJ2-7; D is possibly TRBD1 (8 bases). The length of the CDR3 is 15 residues. Germline V gene sequence: CDR1 KGHSH, CDR2 LQKENI. Deletions cut 2 bases from V and 3 bases from J, with 14 bases between. The DNA of the CDR3 is TGTGCCAGCTCACCAAACAGGGGGGGTTTCTACGAGCAGTACTTC. Protein: CASSPNRGGFYEQYF. The complete variable domain, with remaining parts taken from reference TRBV18 and TRBJ2-7, reads NAGVMQNPRHLVRRRGQEARLRCSPMKGHSHVYWYRQLPEEGLKFMVYLQKENIIDESGMPKERFSAEFPKEGPSILRIQQVVRGDSAAYFCASSPNRGGFYEQYFGPGTRLTVT.

The chain links TRBV6-5 to TRBJ1-4, with 8 nucleotides matching TRBD1. There are 15 residues in the CDR3. V lost 0 bases and J lost 7; bases outside the gene matches: 4. Germline V gene lookup returns CDR1 MNHEY and CDR2 SVGAGI. The CDR3 DNA follows: TGTGCCAGCAGTTACTCCAGGGGGCGCGTTGAAAAACTGTTTTTT. Translation: CASSYSRGRVEKLFF.